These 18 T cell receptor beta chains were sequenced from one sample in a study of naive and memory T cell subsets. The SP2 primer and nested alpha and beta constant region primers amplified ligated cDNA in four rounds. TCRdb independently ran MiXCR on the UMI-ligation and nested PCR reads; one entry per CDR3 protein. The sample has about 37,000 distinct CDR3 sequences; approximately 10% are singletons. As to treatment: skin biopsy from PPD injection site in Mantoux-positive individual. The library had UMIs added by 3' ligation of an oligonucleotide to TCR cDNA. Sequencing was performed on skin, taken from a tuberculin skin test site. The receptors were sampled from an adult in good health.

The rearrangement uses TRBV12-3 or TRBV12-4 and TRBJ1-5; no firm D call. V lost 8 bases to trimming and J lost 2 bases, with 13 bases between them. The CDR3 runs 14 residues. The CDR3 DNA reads TGTGCCAGCGGTCAAAACGTGGGCAATCAGCCCCAGCATTTT. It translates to CASGQNVGNQPQHF.

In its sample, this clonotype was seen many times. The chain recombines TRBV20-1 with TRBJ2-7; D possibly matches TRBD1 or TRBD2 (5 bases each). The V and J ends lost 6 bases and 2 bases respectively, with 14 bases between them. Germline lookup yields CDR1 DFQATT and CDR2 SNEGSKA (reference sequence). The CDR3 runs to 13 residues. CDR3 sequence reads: CSAKRDLTYEQYF. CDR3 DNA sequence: TGCAGTGCGAAGAGGGACCTGACCTACGAGCAGTACTTC.

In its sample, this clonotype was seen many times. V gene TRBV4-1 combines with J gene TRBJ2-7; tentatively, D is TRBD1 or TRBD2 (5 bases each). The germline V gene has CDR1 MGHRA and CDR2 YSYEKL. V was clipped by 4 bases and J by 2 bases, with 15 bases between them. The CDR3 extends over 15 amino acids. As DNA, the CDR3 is TGCGCCAGCAGCCTTGGGACGGATCCTACCTACGAGCAGTACTTC. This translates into CASSLGTDPTYEQYF.

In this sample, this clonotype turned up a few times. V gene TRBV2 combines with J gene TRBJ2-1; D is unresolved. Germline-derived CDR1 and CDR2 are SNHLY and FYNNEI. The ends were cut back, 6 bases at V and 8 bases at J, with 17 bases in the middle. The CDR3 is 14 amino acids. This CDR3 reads CASRTRTAWDEQFF. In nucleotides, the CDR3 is TGTGCCAGCAGGACCCGAACAGCCTGGGATGAGCAGTTCTTC.

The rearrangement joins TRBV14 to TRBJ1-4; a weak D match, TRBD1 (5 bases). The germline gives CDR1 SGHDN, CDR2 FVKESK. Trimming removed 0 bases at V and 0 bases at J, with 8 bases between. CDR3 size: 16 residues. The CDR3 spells CASSQEWGSTNEKLFF. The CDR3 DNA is TGTGCCAGCAGCCAAGAATGGGGGTCAACTAATGAAAAACTGTTTTTT.

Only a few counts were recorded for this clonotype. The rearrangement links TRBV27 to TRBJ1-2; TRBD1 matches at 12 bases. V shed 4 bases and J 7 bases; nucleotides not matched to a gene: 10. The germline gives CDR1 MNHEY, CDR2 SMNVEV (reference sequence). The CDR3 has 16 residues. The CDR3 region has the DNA TGTGCCAGCAGTTCGGGACAGGGGGCCTCAGGTGCTGGCTACACCTTC. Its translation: CASSSGQGASGAGYTF.

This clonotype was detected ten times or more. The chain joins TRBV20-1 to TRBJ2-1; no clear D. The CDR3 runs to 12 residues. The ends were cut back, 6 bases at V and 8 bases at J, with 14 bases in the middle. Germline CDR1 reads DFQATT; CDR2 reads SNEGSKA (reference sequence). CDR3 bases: TGCAGTGCGAAGACTCCTATGGATGAGCAGTTCTTC. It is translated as CSAKTPMDEQFF.

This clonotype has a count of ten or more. This chain's CDR3 is CAPDGDTQYF. The CDR3 coding sequence is TGTGCCCCCGATGGGGATACGCAGTATTTT. The chain combines TRBV6-4 with TRBJ2-3, with D hard to call. Deletions cut 11 bases from V and 6 bases from J, with 9 bases between. This CDR3 contains 10 residues. CDR1 is MRHNA, CDR2 SNTAGT, per germline.

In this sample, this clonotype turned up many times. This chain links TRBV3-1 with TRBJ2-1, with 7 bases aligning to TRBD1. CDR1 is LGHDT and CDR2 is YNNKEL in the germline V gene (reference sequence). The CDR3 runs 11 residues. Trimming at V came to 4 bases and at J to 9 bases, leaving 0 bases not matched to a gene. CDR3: CASSPGGEQFF. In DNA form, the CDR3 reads TGTGCCAGCAGCCCAGGGGGTGAGCAGTTCTTC.

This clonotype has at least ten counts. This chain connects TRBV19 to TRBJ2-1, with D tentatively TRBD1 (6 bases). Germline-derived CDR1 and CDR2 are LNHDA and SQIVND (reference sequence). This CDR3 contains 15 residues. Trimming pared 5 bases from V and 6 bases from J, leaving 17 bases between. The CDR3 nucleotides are TGTGCCAGTAGTGGATCCCAGGGGATCCGCAATGAGCAGTTCTTC. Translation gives CASSGSQGIRNEQFF.

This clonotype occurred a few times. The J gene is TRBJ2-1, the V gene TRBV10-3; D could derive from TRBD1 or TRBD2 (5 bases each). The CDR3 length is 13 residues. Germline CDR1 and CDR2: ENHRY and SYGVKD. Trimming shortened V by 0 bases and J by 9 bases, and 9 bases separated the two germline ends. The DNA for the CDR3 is TGTGCCATCAGTGAGTCGTGGGGGACTGAGCAGTTCTTC. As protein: CAISESWGTEQFF.

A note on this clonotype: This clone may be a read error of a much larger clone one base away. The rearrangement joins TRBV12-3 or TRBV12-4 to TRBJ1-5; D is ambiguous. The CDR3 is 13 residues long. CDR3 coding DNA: TGTGCCAGCAGTGGCTCCGGCAATCAGCCCCAGAATTTT. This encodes CASSGSGNQPQNF.

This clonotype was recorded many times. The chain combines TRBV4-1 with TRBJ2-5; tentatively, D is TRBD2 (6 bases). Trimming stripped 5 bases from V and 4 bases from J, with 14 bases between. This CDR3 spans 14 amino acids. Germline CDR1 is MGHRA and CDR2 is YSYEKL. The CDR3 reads CASSGGVGGETQYF. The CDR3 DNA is TGCGCCAGCAGCGGAGGGGTCGGAGGAGAGACCCAGTACTTC.

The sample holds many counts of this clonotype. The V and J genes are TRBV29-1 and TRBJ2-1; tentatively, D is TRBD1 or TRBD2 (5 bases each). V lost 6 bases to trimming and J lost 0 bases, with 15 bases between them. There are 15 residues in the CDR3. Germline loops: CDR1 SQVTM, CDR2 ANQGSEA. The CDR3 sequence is CSVATGTGSYNEQFF. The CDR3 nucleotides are TGCAGCGTAGCCACCGGGACGGGCTCCTACAATGAGCAGTTCTTC.

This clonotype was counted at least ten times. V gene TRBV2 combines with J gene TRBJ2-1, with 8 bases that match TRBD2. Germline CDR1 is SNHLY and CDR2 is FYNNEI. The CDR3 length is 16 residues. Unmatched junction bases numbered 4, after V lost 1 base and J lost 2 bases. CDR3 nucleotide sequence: TGTGCCAGCAGTGAAGTAACTAGCGGTCCCTACAATGAGCAGTTCTTC. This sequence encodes CASSEVTSGPYNEQFF.

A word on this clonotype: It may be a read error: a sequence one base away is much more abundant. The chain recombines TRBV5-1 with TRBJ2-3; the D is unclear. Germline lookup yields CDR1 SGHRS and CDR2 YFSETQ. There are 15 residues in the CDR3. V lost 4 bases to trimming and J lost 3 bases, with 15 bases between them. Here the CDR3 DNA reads TGCGCCAGCAGCCAAAACAAGGAGAAGACAGATACGCAGTATTTT. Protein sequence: CASSQNKEKTDTQYF.

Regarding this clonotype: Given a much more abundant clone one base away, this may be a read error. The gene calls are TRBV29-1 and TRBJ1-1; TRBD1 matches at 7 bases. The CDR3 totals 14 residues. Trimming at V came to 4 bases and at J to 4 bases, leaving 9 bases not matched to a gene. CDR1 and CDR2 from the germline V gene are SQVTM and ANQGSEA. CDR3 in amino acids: CSVGAYRGGTEAFF. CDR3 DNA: TGCAGCGTTGGTGCCTACAGGGGCGGCACTGAAGCTTTCTTT.

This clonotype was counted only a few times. The CDR3 here is CASSLTTSGRAFGYTDTQYF. In DNA, the CDR3 is TGTGCCAGCAGTTTAACAACTAGCGGGAGGGCCTTCGGGTACACAGATACGCAGTATTTT. This chain links TRBV12-3 or TRBV12-4 with TRBJ2-3; 13 nucleotides agree with TRBD2. With 2 bases clipped from V and 2 bases from J, the junction kept 13 bases outside the gene matches. The CDR3 is 20 amino acids.